These 17 T cell receptor beta chains share one sample of origin, sequenced in a study of blood T cells in healthy people across ages. A second PCR of about 7 to 12 cycles used a sample-barcoded 5' primer and a J-beta primer mix. TCRdb processed the 5' RACE reads anew with MiXCR; each CDR3 protein has one entry. Here the sample spans over a million distinct CDR3 sequences, 55% to 75% being singletons. Sequenced: blood. The source of these receptors is a man aged 18 to 35 in good health.

The CDR3 region is CASSQGDWGEDTQYF. The DNA of the CDR3 is TGTGCCAGCAGCCAAGGCGACTGGGGTGAAGATACGCAGTATTTT. This rearrangement joins TRBV4-2 to TRBJ2-3; no reliable D call. CDR1 LGHNA and CDR2 YNFKEQ come from the germline V gene. Trimming stripped 1 base from V and 5 bases from J, with 13 bases between. The CDR3 is 15 amino acids.

In DNA, the CDR3 is TGTGCCAGTCAAGACTACCCCACAGATACGCAGTATTTT. Its translation: CASQDYPTDTQYF. This chain connects TRBV2 to TRBJ2-3, with a weak D call TRBD2 (5 bases). The germline V gene has CDR1 SNHLY and CDR2 FYNNEI. The CDR3 is 13 amino acids. V gave up 9 bases and J gave up 2 bases, with 12 bases separating them.

The rearrangement joins TRBV5-6 to TRBJ2-7; D ambiguous. CDR1 is SGHDT and CDR2 is YYEEEE in the germline V gene. V was pared by 4 bases and J by 7 bases, with 9 bases between. The CDR3 loop spans 11 amino acids. CDR3 sequence (DNA): TGTGCCAGCAGCAAAAGCAAGGAGCAGTACTTC. It specifies CASSKSKEQYF.

The rearrangement links TRBV10-3 to TRBJ2-7, with 7 bases lining up with TRBD1. Germline V gene lookup returns CDR1 ENHRY and CDR2 SYGVKD. The CDR3 totals 15 residues. V gave up 5 bases and J gave up 3 bases; unmatched junction bases: 10. CDR3 loop: CAISTGQEKIYEQYF. The CDR3 DNA reads TGTGCCATCAGTACCGGACAGGAGAAGATCTACGAGCAGTACTTC.

The chain is built from TRBV18 and TRBJ2-6, with TRBD1 identical over 8 bases. The germline V gene has CDR1 KGHSH and CDR2 LQKENI. Unmatched junction bases numbered 6, after V lost 2 bases and J lost 12 bases. The CDR3 sequence is 14 residues long. The CDR3 DNA reads as TGTGCCAGCTCACCAGTCCCAGGGGGCAGCGTCCTGACTTTC. It translates to CASSPVPGGSVLTF.

The V call is TRBV10-3, the J call TRBJ2-7; D unclear. The CDR3 spans 15 residues. Germline V gene sequence: CDR1 ENHRY, CDR2 SYGVKD. Trimming pared 2 bases from V and 0 bases from J, leaving 11 bases between. As DNA, the CDR3 is TGTGCCATCAGTGAGGAGGCGGCTTCCTCCTACGAGCAGTACTTC. This encodes CAISEEAASSYEQYF.

The V call is TRBV27, the J call TRBJ2-1; unclear D gene. With the DNA end fitting TRBJ2-7 better, the J assignment may be wrong. The CDR3 has 16 residues. Germline-derived CDR1 and CDR2 are MNHEY and SMNVEV (reference sequence). CDR3 loop: CASSYDLNYRYNEQYF. The CDR3 DNA reads as TGTGCCAGCAGCTACGACCTGAACTACCGATACAATGAGCAGTACTTC.

The genes are TRBV15 and TRBJ2-7; unclear D gene. This CDR3 is built from 14 residues. Germline CDR1 reads LNHNV; CDR2 reads YYDKDF (reference sequence). Trimming cost V 1 base and J 1 base, with 8 bases left between them. CDR3 bases: TGTGCCACCAGCAGAGCCAGGCCTTCCTACGAGCAGTACTTC. Translated: CATSRARPSYEQYF.

This clonotype has only a few counts. The chain combines TRBV7-9 with TRBJ2-5; D uncertain. Germline V gene sequence: CDR1 SEHNR, CDR2 FQNEAQ (reference sequence). Trimming cost V 2 bases and J 2 bases, with 9 bases left between them. CDR3 length: 14 residues. As DNA, the CDR3 is TGTGCCAGCAGCTTATACGGGTTGCAAGAGACCCAGTACTTC. Translation gives CASSLYGLQETQYF. The whole variable domain, remainder taken from reference TRBV7-9 and TRBJ2-5, is DTGVSQNPRHKITKRGQNVTFRCDPISEHNRLYWYRQTLGQGPEFLTYFQNEAQLEKSRLLSDRFSAERPKGSFSTLEIQRTEQGDSAMYLCASSLYGLQETQYFGPGTRLLVL.

The chain employs TRBV6-4 and TRBJ1-2; TRBD1 might be the D (6 bases). V was shortened by 5 bases and J by 4 bases, with 14 bases between the two germline ends. The CDR3 runs 14 residues. Germline assignment: CDR1 MRHNA and CDR2 SNTAGT. Written as DNA, the CDR3 is TGTGCCAGCAGTACCACAGGGACTGGCTATGGCTACACCTTC. It translates to CASSTTGTGYGYTF.

For the CDR3, the DNA is TGTGCCAGTACCCAATCCGGGGGGATCTACAATGAGCAGTTCTTC. Protein: CASTQSGGIYNEQFF. The chain recombines TRBV19 with TRBJ2-1, with 7 nucleotides matching TRBD2. CDR1 and CDR2 (germline): LNHDA, SQIVND (reference sequence). After removal of 7 bases from V and 3 bases from J, the junction contained 9 bases not matched to a gene. The CDR3 has 15 residues.

J is TRBJ2-5 and V is TRBV5-6; TRBD1 matches at 7 bases. This CDR3 has 16 residues. In germline, CDR1 is SGHDT, CDR2 YYEEEE. The V and J ends lost 4 bases and 5 bases, in that order; junction bases with no gene match: 14. In DNA form, the CDR3 reads TGTGCCAGCAGCCCAAGACTCGGGACAGTCCAGGAGACCCAGTACTTC. Translating gives CASSPRLGTVQETQYF.

V usage is TRBV27 and J usage is TRBJ1-6; TRBD1 matches 8 bases. The ends lost 1 base at V and 8 bases at J; junction bases unmatched: 4. There are 15 residues in the CDR3. The germline V gene has CDR1 MNHEY and CDR2 SMNVEV (reference sequence). The CDR3 spells CASSLFAGGDSPLHF. CDR3 bases: TGTGCCAGCAGTTTATTCGCAGGGGGCGATTCACCCCTCCACTTT.

V and J are TRBV10-3 and TRBJ2-3; 13 bases map to TRBD2. V was pared by 11 bases and J by 3 bases, with 8 bases of the junction left unmatched. The CDR3 has 15 amino acids. Germline loops: CDR1 ENHRY, CDR2 SYGVKD. This CDR3 reads CAPRTSGSSTDTQYF. CDR3 DNA sequence: TGTGCCCCCCGGACTAGCGGGAGTTCAACAGATACGCAGTATTTT.

This chain links TRBV27 with TRBJ1-1; D unresolved. This CDR3 is 14 amino acids long. Germline V gene data show CDR1 as MNHEY and CDR2 as SMNVEV (reference sequence). Deletions cut 5 bases from V and 1 base from J, with 11 bases between. CDR3 protein: CASSPITANTEAFF. The CDR3 bases are TGTGCCAGCAGTCCGATCACAGCGAACACTGAAGCTTTCTTT.

A few counts support this clonotype. The J gene is TRBJ2-4, the V gene TRBV29-1, with a possible D match to TRBD2 (5 bases). The J call may be mistaken, given a closer DNA end match to TRBJ2-7. The length of the CDR3 is 10 residues. Looked up from germline, CDR1 is SQVTM and CDR2 is ANQGSEA. This chain's CDR3 is CSAGDAEQYF. The CDR3 nucleotides are TGCAGCGCCGGGGATGCCGAGCAGTACTTC.

This clonotype was picked up a small number of times. V and J are TRBV5-1 and TRBJ2-7; the D gene is possibly TRBD1 (5 bases). With 7 bases removed from V and 4 bases from J, the gap between germline ends came to 24 bases. Germline loops: CDR1 SGHRS, CDR2 YFSETQ. The CDR3 spans 16 residues. The CDR3: CASLLVRGPPIYEQYF. The CDR3 DNA sequence: TGCGCCAGCCTCCTGGTAAGGGGCCCTCCTATTTACGAGCAGTACTTC. The full variable domain, completed using reference TRBV5-1 and TRBJ2-7, is KAGVTQTPRYLIKTRGQQVTLSCSPISGHRSVSWYQQTPGQGLQFLFEYFSETQRNKGNFPGRFSGRQFSNSRSEMNVSTLELGDSALYLCASLLVRGPPIYEQYFGPGTRLTVT.